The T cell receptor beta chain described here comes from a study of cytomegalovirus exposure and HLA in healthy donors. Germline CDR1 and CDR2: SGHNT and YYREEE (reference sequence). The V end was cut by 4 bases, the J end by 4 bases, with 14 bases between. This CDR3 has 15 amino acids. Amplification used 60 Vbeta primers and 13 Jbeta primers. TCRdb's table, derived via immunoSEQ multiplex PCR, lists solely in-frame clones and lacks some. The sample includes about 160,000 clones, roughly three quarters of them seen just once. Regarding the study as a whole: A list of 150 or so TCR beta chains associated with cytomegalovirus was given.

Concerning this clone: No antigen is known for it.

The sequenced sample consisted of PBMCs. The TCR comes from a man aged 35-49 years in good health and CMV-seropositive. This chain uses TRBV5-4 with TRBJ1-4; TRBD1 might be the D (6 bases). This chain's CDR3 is CASSPQGQVNEKLFF. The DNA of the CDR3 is TGTGCCAGCAGCCCCCAGGGGCAGGTTAATGAAAAACTGTTTTTT.